This T cell receptor beta chain is drawn from a study of T-cell memory formation after mild COVID-19. Study-wide background: TCR clusters mostly belonged to single donors.

One entry per CDR3 protein, called by TCRdb with MiXCR from the 5' RACE reads. The sample lists 530,000 or so distinct CDR3 sequences, roughly 17% occurring once. Trimming took off 6 bases at V and 1 base at J, with 19 bases between the two ends. This CDR3 has 15 amino acids. Germline V gives CDR1 DFQATT, CDR2 SNEGSKA (reference sequence). The rearrangement links TRBV20-1 to TRBJ2-7, with D unclear. This receptor was taken from an adult woman who had mild COVID-19 (a few samples of this study predate the infection). Cell type and time point are not known. Sample: PBMCs or a T cell subset sorted from them (not recorded which). The chain's CDR3 is CSATDSSTHSYEQYF. Here the CDR3 DNA reads TGCAGTGCAACTGACTCTAGTACCCATTCCTACGAGCAGTACTTC.